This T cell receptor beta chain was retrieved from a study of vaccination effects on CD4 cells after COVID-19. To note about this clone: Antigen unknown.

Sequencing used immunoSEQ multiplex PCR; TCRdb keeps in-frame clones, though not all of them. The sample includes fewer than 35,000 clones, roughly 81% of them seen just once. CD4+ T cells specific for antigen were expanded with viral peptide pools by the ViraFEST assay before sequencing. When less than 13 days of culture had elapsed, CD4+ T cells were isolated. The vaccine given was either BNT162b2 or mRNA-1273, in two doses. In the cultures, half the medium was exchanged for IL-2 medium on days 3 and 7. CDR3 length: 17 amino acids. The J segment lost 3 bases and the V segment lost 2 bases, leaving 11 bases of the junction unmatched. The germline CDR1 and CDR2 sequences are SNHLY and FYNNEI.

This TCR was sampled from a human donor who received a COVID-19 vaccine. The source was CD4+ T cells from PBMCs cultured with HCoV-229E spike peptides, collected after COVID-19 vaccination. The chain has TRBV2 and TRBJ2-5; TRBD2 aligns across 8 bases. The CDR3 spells CASSESAVTSGKETQYF. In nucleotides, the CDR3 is TGTGCCAGCAGTGAAAGTGCGGTTACTAGCGGAAAAGAGACCCAGTACTTC.